This TCR beta chain was recorded in a study of CD8+ T cells in alopecia areata. Investigators isolated RNA and reverse transcribed it into cDNA to act as the sequencing template. The repertoire was sequenced with immunoSEQ multiplex PCR; TCRdb's copy has only in-frame clones and lacks some. The data contain about 220,000 clones, roughly 56% of them singletons. The treatment was: oral pan-JAK inhibitor, 5-10 mg twice daily. Notes on the study in general: Scalp clonality decreased significantly with tofacitinib, and so did expanded CD8+ clones among the top 100. Higher clonality than in normal scalp was seen in lesional scalp, especially alopecia totalis/universalis.

Only one count was recorded for this clone. Its specificity is unknown. This TCR was sampled from a human donor with alopecia areata. The source material was CD4+ T cells sorted from blood, sampled at week 4, from a patient treated with tofacitinib.

CDR3 residues: CATSRDLQAGGPYEQYF. CDR3 sequence (DNA): TGTGCCACCAGCAGAGATCTTCAGGCGGGGGGGCCCTACGAGCAGTACTTC. The genes are TRBV15 and TRBJ2-7, with 9 nucleotides matching TRBD2. Germline trimming cut 0 bases from V and 2 bases from J; bases unmatched to any gene: 8. CDR1 LNHNV and CDR2 YYDKDF come from the germline V gene (reference sequence). There are 17 residues in the CDR3.